This T cell receptor (beta chain) came from a study of blood T cell repertoires in COVID-19. Looking at the study overall: Sites across the United States, Italy and Spain contributed samples from acute and convalescent COVID-19. The cDNA or gDNA used as material had been derived from T cells, B-cell-depleted T cells, or PBMCs.

The CDR3 sequence is 15 residues long. Germline assignment: CDR1 LGHNA and CDR2 YSLEER. The V gene lost 4 bases and the J gene lost 0 bases, with 11 bases spanning the gap. In the authors' methods: Amplification of reference gene primers provided the estimated nucleated cell counts. Only in-frame clones appear in the TCRdb table, and some are missing; sequencing was by immunoSEQ multiplex PCR. For V, J and clone size, that table is used; D and trimming come from the DNA. The table shows 35,000 to 50,000 clones, with 90% occurring only once. The sequenced sample was peripheral blood. The chain links TRBV4-3 to TRBJ2-3; D possibly corresponds to TRBD2 (6 bases). This receptor was taken from a man aged 45 to 65 with active COVID-19. The CDR3 reads CASSPKRASTDTQYF. CDR3 bases: TGCGCCAGCAGCCCAAAGCGGGCTAGCACAGATACGCAGTATTTT.